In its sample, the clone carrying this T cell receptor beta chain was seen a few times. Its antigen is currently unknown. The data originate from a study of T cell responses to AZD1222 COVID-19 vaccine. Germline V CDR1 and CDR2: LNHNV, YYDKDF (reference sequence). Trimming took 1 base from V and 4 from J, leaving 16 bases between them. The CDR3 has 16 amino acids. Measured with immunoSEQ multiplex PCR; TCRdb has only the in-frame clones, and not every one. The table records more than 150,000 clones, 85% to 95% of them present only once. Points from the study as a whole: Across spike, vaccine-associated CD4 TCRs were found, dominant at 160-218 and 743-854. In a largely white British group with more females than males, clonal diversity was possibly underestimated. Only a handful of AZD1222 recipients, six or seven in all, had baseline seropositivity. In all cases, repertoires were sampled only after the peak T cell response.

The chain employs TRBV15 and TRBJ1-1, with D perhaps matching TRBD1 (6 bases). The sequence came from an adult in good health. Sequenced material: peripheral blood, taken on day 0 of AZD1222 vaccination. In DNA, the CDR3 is TGTGCCACCAGCAGAGGTACAGGGAGGTTGGTCACTGAAGCTTTCTTT. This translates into CATSRGTGRLVTEAFF.